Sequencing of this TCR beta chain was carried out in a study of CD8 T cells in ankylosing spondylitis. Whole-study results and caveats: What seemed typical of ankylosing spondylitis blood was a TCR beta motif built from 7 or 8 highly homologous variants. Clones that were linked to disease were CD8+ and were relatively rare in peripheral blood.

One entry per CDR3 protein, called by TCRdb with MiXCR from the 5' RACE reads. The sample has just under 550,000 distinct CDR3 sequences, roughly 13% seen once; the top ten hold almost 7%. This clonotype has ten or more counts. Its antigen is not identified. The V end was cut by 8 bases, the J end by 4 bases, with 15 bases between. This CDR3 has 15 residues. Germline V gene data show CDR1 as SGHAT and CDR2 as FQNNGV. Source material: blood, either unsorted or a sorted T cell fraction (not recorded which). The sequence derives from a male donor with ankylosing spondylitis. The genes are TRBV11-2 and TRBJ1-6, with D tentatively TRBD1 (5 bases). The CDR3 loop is CASSDTGLYNSPLHF. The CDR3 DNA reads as TGTGCCAGCTCTGATACGGGACTGTATAATTCACCCCTCCACTTT. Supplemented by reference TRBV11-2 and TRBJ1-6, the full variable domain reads EAGVAQSPRYKIIEKRQSVAFWCNPISGHATLYWYQQILGQGPKLLIQFQNNGVVDDSQLPKDRFSAERLKGVDSTLKIQPAKLEDSAVYLCASSDTGLYNSPLHFGNGTRLTVT.